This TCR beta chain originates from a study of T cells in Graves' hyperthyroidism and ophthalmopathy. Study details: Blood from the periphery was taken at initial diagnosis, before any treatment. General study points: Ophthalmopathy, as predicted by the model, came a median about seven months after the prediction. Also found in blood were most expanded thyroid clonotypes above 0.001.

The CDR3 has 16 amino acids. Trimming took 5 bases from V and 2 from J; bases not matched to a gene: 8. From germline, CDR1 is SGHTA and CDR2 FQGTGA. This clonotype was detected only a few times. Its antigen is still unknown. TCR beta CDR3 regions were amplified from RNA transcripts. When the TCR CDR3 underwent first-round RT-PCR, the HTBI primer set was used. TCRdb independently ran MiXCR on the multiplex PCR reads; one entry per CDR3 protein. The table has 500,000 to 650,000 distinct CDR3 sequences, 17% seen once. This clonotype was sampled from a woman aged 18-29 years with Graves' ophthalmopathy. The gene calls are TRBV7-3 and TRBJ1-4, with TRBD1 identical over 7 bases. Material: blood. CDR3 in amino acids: CASSPSVGQTNEKLFF. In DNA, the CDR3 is TGTGCCAGCAGCCCTAGCGTGGGACAGACTAATGAAAAACTGTTTTTT.